The subject of this entry is one T cell receptor beta chain. This specimen belongs to a study of blood T cell repertoires in COVID-19. TCRdb's table, derived via immunoSEQ multiplex PCR, lists solely in-frame clones and lacks some. The sample lists a few hundred thousand clones, around 88% occurring once. Germline CDR1 is SGDLS and CDR2 is YYNGEE. With 0 bases removed from V and 5 bases from J, the gap between germline ends came to 4 bases. This CDR3 has 12 residues. The sequenced sample consisted of PBMCs or T cells enriched from blood (not recorded which). This sequence originates from a woman aged 35 to 49 who had recovered from COVID-19. The chain has TRBV9 and TRBJ2-3; D uncertain. This CDR3 is CASSVAGDTQYF. CDR3 coding DNA: TGTGCCAGCAGCGTAGCGGGAGATACGCAGTATTTT.